Listed below are T cell receptor beta chains from one sample, sequenced in a study of blood T cell repertoires in COVID-19. Generated by immunoSEQ multiplex PCR, the TCRdb table keeps only in-frame clones and is missing some. The table lists under 130,000 clones, roughly nine tenths of them singletons. Sequencing was done on a sample of peripheral blood. These receptors were collected from a woman aged 55-70 years with acute or convalescent COVID-19. The CDR3 runs from the conserved cysteine through the conserved F or W. Each record gives: D gene, J gene, clone size, V gene, CDR3 DNA, CDR3 protein. The D gene is left open where the match is weak. Size values are once, few and many counts, or a class for expanded clones, and some rows have none.

d_call: .; j_call: TRBJ1-1; clone_size: .; v_call: TRBV5-1; cdr3_nt: TGCGCCAGCAGCTTGAGACAGTCGGTCCCTGAAGCTTTCTTT; cdr3_aa: CASSLRQSVPEAFF
d_call: .; j_call: TRBJ2-3; clone_size: .; v_call: TRBV2; cdr3_nt: TGTGCCAGCAGTGAGGTACTTCTCACAGATACGCAGTATTTT; cdr3_aa: CASSEVLLTDTQYF
d_call: TRBD1; j_call: TRBJ1-5; clone_size: .; v_call: TRBV9; cdr3_nt: TGTGCCAGCAGCGGTGGGGCAGGGGGCGGACAGCCCCAGCATTTT; cdr3_aa: CASSGGAGGGQPQHF
d_call: .; j_call: TRBJ1-6; clone_size: .; v_call: TRBV6-5; cdr3_nt: TGTGCCAGCAGAGCCCCAACAGCTAATAATTCACCCCTCCACTTT; cdr3_aa: CASRAPTANNSPLHF
d_call: TRBD2; j_call: TRBJ2-2; clone_size: few; v_call: TRBV4-1; cdr3_nt: TGCGCCAGCAGCCCGGCGGGAGGCGCGAACACCGGGGAGCTGTTTTTT; cdr3_aa: CASSPAGGANTGELFF
d_call: .; j_call: TRBJ1-1; clone_size: .; v_call: TRBV18; cdr3_nt: TGTGCCAGCTCACCCTCTTTCGGAGGCTTTGAAGCTTTCTTT; cdr3_aa: CASSPSFGGFEAFF
d_call: .; j_call: TRBJ1-6; clone_size: .; v_call: TRBV7-6; cdr3_nt: TGTGCCAGCAGCGCAGTCAGTCGTGATTCACCCCTCCACTTT; cdr3_aa: CASSAVSRDSPLHF
d_call: TRBD1; j_call: TRBJ2-7; clone_size: .; v_call: TRBV9; cdr3_nt: TGTGCCAGCAGCGTAGGGGCGGGACAGGGAACCTACGAGCAGTACTTC; cdr3_aa: CASSVGAGQGTYEQYF
d_call: .; j_call: TRBJ1-2; clone_size: .; v_call: TRBV6-5; cdr3_nt: TGTGCCAGCAGTTTGACGGGAAACTATGGCTACACCTTC; cdr3_aa: CASSLTGNYGYTF
d_call: TRBD1; j_call: TRBJ2-7; clone_size: .; v_call: TRBV10-3; cdr3_nt: TGTGCCATAAGACAGGGGGCGAATATCCACGAGCAGTACTTC; cdr3_aa: CAIRQGANIHEQYF
d_call: .; j_call: TRBJ1-2; clone_size: .; v_call: TRBV28; cdr3_nt: TGTGCCAGCAGTTTGGACAGCTATGGCTACACCTTC; cdr3_aa: CASSLDSYGYTF
d_call: TRBD1; j_call: TRBJ1-1; clone_size: .; v_call: TRBV29-1; cdr3_nt: TGCAGTAGCCAGGGACAGGGGCTCACTGAAGCTTTCTTT; cdr3_aa: CSSQGQGLTEAFF
d_call: .; j_call: TRBJ1-2; clone_size: .; v_call: TRBV6-5; cdr3_nt: TGTGCCAGCAGGTCAGAACCAACAGGGAACTATGGCTACACCTTC; cdr3_aa: CASRSEPTGNYGYTF
d_call: TRBD1; j_call: TRBJ1-1; clone_size: .; v_call: TRBV10-3; cdr3_nt: TGTGCCATCAGTCCAGACAGGGGAGGCACTGAAGCTTTCTTT; cdr3_aa: CAISPDRGGTEAFF
d_call: .; j_call: TRBJ1-4; clone_size: .; v_call: TRBV27; cdr3_nt: TGTGCCAGCAGTGCGGGACGAAAGAATGAAAAACTGTTTTTT; cdr3_aa: CASSAGRKNEKLFF
d_call: .; j_call: TRBJ2-7; clone_size: .; v_call: TRBV10-3; cdr3_nt: TGTGCCATCAGCGCCGGGGGCTACGAGCAGTACTTC; cdr3_aa: CAISAGGYEQYF
d_call: .; j_call: TRBJ1-6; clone_size: .; v_call: TRBV5-1; cdr3_nt: TGCGCCAGCAGCCACGGGAACTATAATTCACCCCTCCACTTT; cdr3_aa: CASSHGNYNSPLHF
d_call: .; j_call: TRBJ2-3; clone_size: .; v_call: TRBV18; cdr3_nt: TGTGCCAGCTCACCACCAGGCGGGGTGGCGGGTACGCAGTATTTT; cdr3_aa: CASSPPGGVAGTQYF
d_call: .; j_call: TRBJ2-7; clone_size: .; v_call: TRBV5-5; cdr3_nt: TGTGCCAGCAGCTTTAAGGGTAGCGGCCCAAAAGCCGAGCAGTACTTC; cdr3_aa: CASSFKGSGPKAEQYF
d_call: .; j_call: TRBJ1-1; clone_size: .; v_call: TRBV7-9; cdr3_nt: TGTGCCAGCAGCTTGTTGACATCCCGGGGAAACACTGAAGCTTTCTTT; cdr3_aa: CASSLLTSRGNTEAFF
d_call: .; j_call: TRBJ2-7; clone_size: .; v_call: TRBV28; cdr3_nt: TGTGCCAGCAGAAAAGGACACCTCTACGAGCAGTACTTC; cdr3_aa: CASRKGHLYEQYF
d_call: .; j_call: TRBJ2-7; clone_size: .; v_call: TRBV9; cdr3_nt: TGTGCCAGCAGCCCACGGGCCAGGGGGGAGATCTACGAGCAGTACTTC; cdr3_aa: CASSPRARGEIYEQYF
d_call: .; j_call: TRBJ2-5; clone_size: once; v_call: TRBV27; cdr3_nt: TGTGCCAGGATCCCCCGTTTGAGAGGAGAGACCCAGTACTTC; cdr3_aa: CARIPRLRGETQYF
d_call: .; j_call: TRBJ1-1; clone_size: .; v_call: TRBV5-1; cdr3_nt: TGCGCCAGCAGCTTGGGCACCACGGGGACTGAAGCTTTCTTT; cdr3_aa: CASSLGTTGTEAFF
d_call: .; j_call: TRBJ1-4; clone_size: .; v_call: TRBV19; cdr3_nt: TGTGCCAGTACTGGGGGGTTGGCTAATGAAAAACTGTTTTTT; cdr3_aa: CASTGGLANEKLFF
d_call: .; j_call: TRBJ1-1; clone_size: once; v_call: TRBV18; cdr3_nt: TGTGCCAGCTCCGGGGGGCTGAACACTGAAGCTTTCTTT; cdr3_aa: CASSGGLNTEAFF
d_call: .; j_call: TRBJ1-1; clone_size: .; v_call: TRBV3-1/TRBV3-2; cdr3_nt: TGTGCCAGCAGCCCGGACAGTAGTACTGAAGCTTTCTTT; cdr3_aa: CASSPDSSTEAFF
d_call: .; j_call: TRBJ2-3; clone_size: .; v_call: TRBV3-1/TRBV3-2; cdr3_nt: TGTGCCAGCAGCCTTGAGGGCGGACCCACAGATACGCAGTATTTT; cdr3_aa: CASSLEGGPTDTQYF
d_call: TRBD1; j_call: TRBJ1-1; clone_size: once; v_call: TRBV29-1; cdr3_nt: TGCAGCGTTGCGAGGGGGCAGAGCACTGAAGCTTTCTTT; cdr3_aa: CSVARGQSTEAFF
d_call: TRBD1; j_call: TRBJ1-1; clone_size: .; v_call: TRBV27; cdr3_nt: TGTGCCAGCAGTTTGGGGACAGCGAACACTGAAGCTTTCTTT; cdr3_aa: CASSLGTANTEAFF
d_call: .; j_call: TRBJ1-3; clone_size: few; v_call: TRBV29-1; cdr3_nt: TGCAGCGCCACAGAGGGAAGCTCTGGAAACACCATATATTTT; cdr3_aa: CSATEGSSGNTIYF
d_call: .; j_call: TRBJ1-5; clone_size: .; v_call: TRBV19; cdr3_nt: TGTGCCAGTAGTATGGGCCACCCTCAGCCCCAGCATTTT; cdr3_aa: CASSMGHPQPQHF
d_call: .; j_call: TRBJ2-1; clone_size: .; v_call: TRBV9; cdr3_nt: TGTGCCAGCAGCGTACCCCCTGCCGGGGCGGGAAGTTATGACGGTGAGCAGTTCTTC; cdr3_aa: CASSVPPAGAGSYDGEQFF
d_call: .; j_call: TRBJ1-1; clone_size: .; v_call: TRBV6-5; cdr3_nt: TGTGCCAGCAGGAAGCTCATGAACACTGAAGCTTTCTTT; cdr3_aa: CASRKLMNTEAFF
d_call: .; j_call: TRBJ1-3; clone_size: few; v_call: TRBV5-8; cdr3_nt: TGTGCCAGCCGGGGACAAGACCGAAACACCATATATTTT; cdr3_aa: CASRGQDRNTIYF
d_call: TRBD2; j_call: TRBJ2-1; clone_size: .; v_call: TRBV29-1; cdr3_nt: TGCAGCGTTGAAGGGCTGACTAGCGGGAGTCTGAATGAGCAGTTCTTC; cdr3_aa: CSVEGLTSGSLNEQFF
d_call: .; j_call: TRBJ1-1; clone_size: .; v_call: TRBV19; cdr3_nt: TGTGCCAGTAGTGGCCTGATCTCTTTCTTT; cdr3_aa: CASSGLISFF
d_call: .; j_call: TRBJ1-2; clone_size: .; v_call: TRBV28; cdr3_nt: TGTGTGAGTTTCTATGGCTACACCTTC; cdr3_aa: CVSFYGYTF
d_call: .; j_call: TRBJ2-3; clone_size: .; v_call: TRBV7-3; cdr3_nt: TGTGCCAGCAGCAACCGACTGGCAGATACGCAGTATTTT; cdr3_aa: CASSNRLADTQYF